Below, one T cell receptor (beta chain) is given with its context. This clonotype has a handful of counts. Its antigen specificity is not known. No base quality values were provided; no much bigger clone lies one nucleotide off. Sequenced on an Illumina NovaSeq 6000. TCRalpha and TCRbeta cDNA libraries were constructed by 5'RACE with constant-segment primers, with sample barcodes and unique molecular identifiers being introduced. Trizol reagent was used to extract RNA from every sample. The libraries were amplified in two PCR steps, and the second step added a second sample barcode and Illumina TruSeq adapters. The libraries were sequenced on an Illumina NovaSeq using 2 x 150 bp paired-end reads. On the authors' methods: Demultiplexing of reads and collapsing into UMI-guided consensus sequences were performed with migec v1.2.7. Using mixcr v2.1.11, UMI consensuses were aligned to TRA and TRB V and J templates and then assembled into clonotypes. Expanded or contracted clonotypes were those called significant by both edgeR and NoisET, with noise models trained on biological replicates. For edgeR calls, a false discovery rate-adjusted p below 0.01 and a log2 fold-change threshold of 1 were applied. As an exploratory analysis of dynamics, max-normalized trajectories of the 1000 most abundant clonotypes were examined by PCA with hierarchical clustering. Separately sequenced CD4+ and CD8+ repertoires were used to assign the CD4 or CD8 phenotype of responding clones. TCRdb handled the public reads itself, with Q25 trimming in fastp and clone calling in MiXCR, and kept productive beta chains. Identical CDR3 proteins give one entry, which carries the most common genes and DNA. The V and J calls were not made by the authors but by TCRdb's processing. The sample table shows more than 350,000 distinct CDR3 sequences, and over 20% are seen once. Jointly, the top ten make up around 13% of the sample.

Based on the germline V gene, the CDR1 and CDR2 sequences are SGHRS and YFSETQ. The CDR3, cysteine through phenylalanine, is 14 amino acids long. The retained sequence is limited to the CDR3, 42 bases, with the frame set at the first base. A distance of 11 bases separates the germline ends of V and J, which lose 4 bases and 3 bases respectively. This sample is drawn from a study of T-cell memory formation after mild COVID-19 (TCRdb year 2021). Study-wide context: Most TCR sequence clusters were specific to one of the two donors. In two donors, T-cell clones that expanded and contracted after mild COVID-19 were tracked by sequencing TCRalpha and TCRbeta repertoires over time. Two young, previously healthy adult volunteers made up the cohort, one male and one female.

Ficoll-Paque density gradient centrifugation was the method used to isolate PBMCs. What the authors observed across the whole study: Clones that contracted from day 15 to 85 showed balanced CD4/CD8 phenotypes, whereas a second wave of clones that expanded from day 15 to 37 leaned towards CD4+. Some responding clones were detected in pre-infection memory, which suggested that pre-existing cross-reactive memory T cells had joined the SARS-CoV-2 response. Contracting CD4+ clones were found mainly in CM and EM memory subsets, while CD8+ clones were enriched in EMRA. SARS-CoV-2 specificity of the second-wave clones peaking on day 37 was not confirmed. The study covered only a couple of mild cases, and larger cohorts including severe cases with pre-infection samples were considered necessary.

Sequencing was performed on PBMCs or a T cell subset sorted from them (not recorded which). Rearrangement joined TRBV5-1 to TRBJ2-1; D gene: possibly TRBD2, on 7 matching bases. The source of this sequence is an adult woman who had mild COVID-19 (a few samples of this study predate the infection). The sample titles of this study are shuffled in the database, so cell type and time point are left out; the donor was told from shared clones. The CDR3 is CASSGGAIYNEQFF. In nucleotides, the sequence is TGCGCCAGCAGCGGGGGGGCCATCTACAATGAGCAGTTCTTC.